This TCR beta chain was found in a study of T cell changes during pregnancy in multiple sclerosis. Profiling relied on immunoSEQ multiplex PCR, and the TCRdb table lists in-frame clones only, not all of them. The data contain some 70,000 clones, about 90% of them seen just once; the ten biggest clones take up 1.3% to 1.5%. The sequencing used peripheral blood, collected in the second trimester of pregnancy. This TCR came from a female donor in good health, enrolled as a control in a pregnancy study.

The DNA for the CDR3 is TGTGCCAGCAGTGACATAGCGGGGTCCACAGATACGCAGTATTTT. Translation gives CASSDIAGSTDTQYF. The chain combines TRBV6-4 with TRBJ2-3, with TRBD2 identical over 8 bases. With V trimmed by 2 bases and J by 2 bases, 3 bases remained unmatched. From germline, CDR1 is MRHNA and CDR2 SNTAGT. The CDR3 loop spans 15 amino acids.